This record covers a single TCR beta chain. Its antigen is not identified. This CDR3 comprises 14 residues. From germline, CDR1 is LGHDT and CDR2 YNNKEL (reference sequence). The junction had 3 bases not matched to a gene; V was cut back by 2 bases and J by 7 bases. The assay was immunoSEQ multiplex PCR, and TCRdb's table has in-frame clones only and misses some. This sample has tens of thousands of clones; more than 60% occur once, and the top ten carry over 2%. This specimen comes from a study of vaccination effects on CD4 cells after COVID-19. Upon completion of roughly ten days in culture, CD4+ T cells were isolated. Two doses of BNT162b2 or mRNA-1273 vaccine were administered to participants.

The sequencing used CD4+ T cells from PBMCs cultured without peptide, collected after COVID-19 vaccination. V gene TRBV3-1 (or the pseudogene TRBV3-2) combines with J gene TRBJ1-2, with 11 bases lining up with TRBD1. The clonotype was recovered from a human donor who received a COVID-19 vaccine. DNA for the CDR3: TGTGCCAGCAGCCAAAGGACAGGGGGCTTTGGCTACACCTTC. This gives the protein CASSQRTGGFGYTF.